The 6 T cell receptor beta chains given below trace back to one sample, sequenced in a study of blood T cell repertoires in COVID-19. Assay used: immunoSEQ multiplex PCR; TCRdb lists only in-frame clones, some missing. The repertoire holds some 180,000 clones, with approximately 91% as singletons. The sequencing sample was made of peripheral blood. The receptors here all came from a man aged 18 to 30 with COVID-19, enrolled during active disease.

The gene calls are TRBV9 and TRBJ2-3, with D possibly matching TRBD1 (6 bases). Germline CDR1 and CDR2: SGDLS and YYNGEE. With 3 bases removed from V and 2 bases from J, the gap between germline ends came to 13 bases. The CDR3 totals 15 residues. The chain's CDR3 is CASSGTDFNTDTQYF. The CDR3 nucleotides are TGTGCCAGCAGCGGGACAGATTTCAACACAGATACGCAGTATTTT.

The V call is TRBV2, the J call TRBJ1-6; a possible D gene is TRBD1 (5 bases). CDR1 and CDR2 (germline): SNHLY, FYNNEI. V shed 3 bases and J shed 9 bases, with 15 bases lying between them. The CDR3 runs 15 residues. CDR3 region: CASSDNGGESSPLHF. CDR3 sequence (DNA): TGTGCCAGCAGTGATAACGGGGGGGAAAGTTCACCCCTCCACTTT. The full variable domain, rest sourced from reference TRBV2 and TRBJ1-6, is EPEVTQTPSHQVTQMGQEVILRCVPISNHLYFYWYRQILGQKVEFLVSFYNNEISEKSEIFDDQFSVERPDGSNFTLKIRSTKLEDSAMYFCASSDNGGESSPLHFGNGTRLTVT.

The chain employs TRBV19 and TRBJ2-1; 11 nucleotides align to TRBD2. The CDR3 consists of 15 residues. Germline V gene lookup returns CDR1 LNHDA and CDR2 SQIVND (reference sequence). Losses at the gene ends were 5 bases for V and 10 bases for J; bases not matched to a gene: 10. CDR3 amino acids: CASSGTSGRLGEQFF. For the CDR3, the DNA is TGTGCCAGTAGTGGTACTAGCGGGAGACTGGGGGAGCAGTTCTTC.

The chain carries TRBV6-2 or TRBV6-3 and TRBJ2-2; 9 positions agree with TRBD1. The J segment lost 3 bases and the V segment lost 8 bases, leaving 16 bases of the junction unmatched. The CDR3 is made up of 18 amino acids. Germline CDR1 MNHEY, CDR2 SVGEGT. The chain's CDR3 is CASGPGTGSRLDTGELFF. The CDR3 region has the DNA TGTGCCAGCGGCCCCGGGACAGGGAGTCGTTTGGACACCGGGGAGCTGTTTTTT.

The CDR3, as DNA: TGTGCCAGCAGGCCTCAACCCAGTAGGAGTCAGCCCCAGCATTTT. Residues: CASRPQPSRSQPQHF. The chain couples TRBV6-4 to TRBJ1-5; D ambiguous. The V gene's germline CDR1 is MRHNA and CDR2 SNTAGT. This CDR3 region has 15 residues. The germline V and J ends were trimmed by 6 bases and 6 bases, with 18 bases remaining between them.

The V gene is TRBV19, the J gene TRBJ1-1; D possibly corresponds to TRBD1 (5 bases). Trimming removed 4 bases from V and 6 bases from J, with 12 bases in between. This CDR3 is built from 13 residues. CDR1 LNHDA and CDR2 SQIVND come from the germline V gene (reference sequence). CDR3 DNA: TGTGCCAGTAGTAGCTCTTGGGGCTCTGAAGCTTTCTTT. It codes for CASSSSWGSEAFF.